This T cell receptor (beta chain) was recovered during a study of shared clonotypes between healthy human individuals. The CDR3 contains 15 residues. V lost 5 bases to trimming and J lost 5 bases; unmatched junction nucleotides: 7. The germline gives CDR1 MNHNS, CDR2 SASEGT. The method was immunoSEQ multiplex PCR; TCRdb's version includes in-frame clones alone and lacks a portion of them. Of about 2.4 million clones listed, more than 90% are singletons. The source material was naive CD4+ T cells sorted from blood. The subset denotes: CD45RA+ positively selected. The source is a man younger than 30 in good health. This chain joins TRBV6-1 and TRBJ2-1; 9 nucleotides agree with TRBD1. CDR3 nucleotide sequence: TGTGCCAGCAGTAACCGGGACAGGGAAAACAATGAGCAGTTCTTC. Protein sequence: CASSNRDRENNEQFF.